This T cell receptor beta chain was documented in a study of graft-versus-host responses after intestinal transplantation. Overall study context: The study gave all recipients anti-thymocyte globulin induction, then tacrolimus and steroids for approximately 3 years. Study-level results: Recipient marrow harbored GvH clones, some of which surfaced first in ileum or blood. Across patients carrying graft-donor T cell macrochimerism, allografts held high graft-versus-host to host-versus-graft clonal ratios.

Method: immunoSEQ multiplex PCR; TCRdb's copy keeps in-frame clones and lacks some. Of 30,000 to 40,000 clones listed, roughly 80% are singletons. On this clone itself: No antigen is known for it.

Germline values: CDR1 SGHKS, CDR2 YYEKEE (reference sequence). V gave up 4 bases and J gave up 9 bases; unmatched junction bases: 12. The CDR3 is 15 amino acids. This chain links TRBV5-5 with TRBJ2-2; TRBD1 matches 7 bases. The material was PBMCs, obtained about 160 weeks after transplant. The clonotype originates from a human patient who received an intestinal transplant, so some T cells may come from the graft donor. This CDR3 is CASSPLDRPHRELFF. The CDR3 DNA follows: TGTGCCAGCAGCCCCCTGGACAGGCCCCACCGGGAGCTGTTTTTT.